This T cell receptor (beta chain) was recovered during a study of cytomegalovirus exposure and HLA in healthy donors. The study ran its PCR with 60 Vbeta and 13 Jbeta primers. Method: immunoSEQ multiplex PCR; TCRdb's copy keeps in-frame clones and lacks some. The sample comprises about 100,000 clones, 70% to 80% of which are singletons, and around 4% rests with the top ten. General study findings and limits: It was reportedly the case that the classifier diagnosed cytomegalovirus status with high specificity and sensitivity.

This clone was picked up a small number of times. Its antigen remains unidentified. The sequence was obtained from a female donor in good health and CMV-seropositive. The sequencing sample was made of PBMCs.

CDR3 bases: TGCGCCAGCAGCCTGGGCGGGACAGGAAGGAGGGAGACCCAGTACTTC. Amino acids: CASSLGGTGRRETQYF. The chain links TRBV4-3 to TRBJ2-5, with 8 positions matching TRBD1. J gave up 5 bases and V 4 bases, and 12 bases lay outside the gene matches. The germline CDR1 and CDR2 sequences are LGHNA and YSLEER. CDR3 size: 16 residues.